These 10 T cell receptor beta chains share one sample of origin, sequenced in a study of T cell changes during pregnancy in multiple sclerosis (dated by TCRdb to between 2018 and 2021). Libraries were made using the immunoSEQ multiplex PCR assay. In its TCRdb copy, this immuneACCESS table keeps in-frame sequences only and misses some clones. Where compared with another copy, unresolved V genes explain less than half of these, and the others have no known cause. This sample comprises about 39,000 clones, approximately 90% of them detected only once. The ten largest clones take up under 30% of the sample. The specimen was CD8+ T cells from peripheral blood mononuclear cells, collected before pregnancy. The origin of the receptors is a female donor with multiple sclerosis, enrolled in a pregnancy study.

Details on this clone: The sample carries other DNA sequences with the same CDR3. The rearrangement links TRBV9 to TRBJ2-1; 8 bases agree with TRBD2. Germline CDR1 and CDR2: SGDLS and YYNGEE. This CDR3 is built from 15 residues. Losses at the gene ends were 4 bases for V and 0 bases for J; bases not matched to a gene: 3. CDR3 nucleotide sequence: TGTGCCAGCAGCACTAGCGGTAGCTCCTACAATGAGCAGTTCTTC. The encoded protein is CASSTSGSSYNEQFF.

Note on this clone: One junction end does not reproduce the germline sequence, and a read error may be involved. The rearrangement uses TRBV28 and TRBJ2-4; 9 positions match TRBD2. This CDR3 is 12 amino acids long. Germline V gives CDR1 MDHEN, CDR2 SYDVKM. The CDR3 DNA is TGTGCCAGCACCGCGGGGGGGCCCGATAGGAACTTC. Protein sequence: CASTAGGPDRNF.

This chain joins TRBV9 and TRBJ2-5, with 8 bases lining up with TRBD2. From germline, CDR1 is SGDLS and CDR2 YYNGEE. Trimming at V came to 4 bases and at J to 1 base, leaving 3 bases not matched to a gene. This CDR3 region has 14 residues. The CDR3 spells CASSNGGVQETQYF. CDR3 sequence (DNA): TGTGCCAGCAGCAACGGGGGGGTCCAAGAGACCCAGTACTTC.

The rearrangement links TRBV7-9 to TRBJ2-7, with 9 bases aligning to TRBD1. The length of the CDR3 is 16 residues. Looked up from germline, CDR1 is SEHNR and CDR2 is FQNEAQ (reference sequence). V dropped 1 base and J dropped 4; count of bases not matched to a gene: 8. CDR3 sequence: CASSLGGTGRNYEQYF. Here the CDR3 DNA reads TGTGCCAGCAGCTTAGGGGGGACAGGGAGGAATTACGAGCAGTACTTC.

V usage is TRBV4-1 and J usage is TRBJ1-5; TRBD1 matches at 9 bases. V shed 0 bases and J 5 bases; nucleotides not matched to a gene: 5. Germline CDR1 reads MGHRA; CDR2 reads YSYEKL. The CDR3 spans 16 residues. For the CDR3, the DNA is TGCGCCAGCAGCCAAGATGCGGGACAGGGTCATCAGCCCCAGCATTTT. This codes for CASSQDAGQGHQPQHF.

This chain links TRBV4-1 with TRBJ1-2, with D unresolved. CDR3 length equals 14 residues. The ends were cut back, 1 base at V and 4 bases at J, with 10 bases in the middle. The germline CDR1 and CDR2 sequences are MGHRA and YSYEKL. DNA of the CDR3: TGCGCCAGCAGCCAAGCCCAGGCGTCCTATGGCTACACCTTC. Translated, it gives CASSQAQASYGYTF.

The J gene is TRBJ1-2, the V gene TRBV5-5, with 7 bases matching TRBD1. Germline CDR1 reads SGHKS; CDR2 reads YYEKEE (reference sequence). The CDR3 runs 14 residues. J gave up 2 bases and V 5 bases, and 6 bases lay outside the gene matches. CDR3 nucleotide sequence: TGTGCCAGCAGTTCGGTACAGGGGAACTATGGCTACACCTTC. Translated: CASSSVQGNYGYTF.

This CDR3 reads CASKEQGSYNEQFF. DNA for the CDR3: TGTGCCAGCAAGGAACAGGGATCCTACAATGAGCAGTTCTTC. The chain joins TRBV7-6 to TRBJ2-1; maybe TRBD1 (6 bases). In germline, CDR1 is SGHVS, CDR2 FNYEAQ. The CDR3 spans 14 residues. The germline V and J ends were trimmed by 7 bases and 1 base, with 11 bases remaining between them. The entire variable domain, with the rest obtained from reference TRBV7-6 and TRBJ2-1, is as follows: GAGVSQSPRYKVTKRGQDVALRCDPISGHVSLYWYRQALGQGPEFLTYFNYEAQQDKSGLPNDRFSAERPEGSISTLTIQRTEQRDSAMYRCASKEQGSYNEQFFGPGTRLTVL.

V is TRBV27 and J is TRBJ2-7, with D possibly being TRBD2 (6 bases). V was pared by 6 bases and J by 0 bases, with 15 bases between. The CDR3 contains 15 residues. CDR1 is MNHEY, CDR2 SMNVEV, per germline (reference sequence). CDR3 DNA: TGTGCCAGCAGGGGAGCGGGTAGAAGCTCCTACGAGCAGTACTTC. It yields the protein CASRGAGRSSYEQYF.

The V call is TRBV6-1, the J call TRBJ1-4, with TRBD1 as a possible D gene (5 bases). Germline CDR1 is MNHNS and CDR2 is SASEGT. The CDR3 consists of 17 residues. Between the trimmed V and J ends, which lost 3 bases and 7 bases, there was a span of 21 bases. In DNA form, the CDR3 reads TGTGCCAGCAGTGACCACCTTCGGGGGGAATTCGGTGAAAAACTGTTTTTT. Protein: CASSDHLRGEFGEKLFF.